This T cell receptor beta chain was sequenced during a study of blood T cell repertoires in COVID-19 (TCRdb year 2020). Looking at the study overall: The collaborator samples originated in the United States, Italy and Spain and spanned the acute and convalescent phases of COVID-19. The material from the prospective study consisted of cDNA or gDNA derived from T cells, B-cell-depleted T cells, or PBMCs. The dataset comprised deeply sampled blood TCRbeta repertoires from subjects exposed to, actively infected with, or recovered from COVID-19. A freely available public database, intended as a resource for researchers studying the immune response to SARS-CoV-2, is where the repertoires were released. Samples were obtained from the ongoing ImmuneRACE study (first 160 participants) and from 950 to 1,500 subjects provided by 6 global collaborators. The sample metadata nearly always contained a de-identified subject ID, COVID-19 status, age in years and sex. Where available, HLA class I and class II types were obtained from metadata supplied by the sample provider rather than from assay-based typing. What the work shows at the level of the full study, not this receptor alone: The amount of clinical and demographic metadata varied by source and participant and was provided uncurated.

On this clone itself: What antigen it recognizes has not been identified. No clone much larger than this one lies a single base away; base qualities are absent.

TCRbeta CDR3 regions were amplified from genomic DNA by means of the immunoSEQ Assay, a bias-controlled multiplex PCR. Per the authors' processing: The number of nucleated cells in each sample was estimated from the amplification of reference gene primers within the assay. Sequence reads were collapsed and filtered to measure the absolute abundance of every unique TCRbeta CDR3 rearrangement. Productive Simpson clonality was computed per sample as the square root of Simpson's diversity index over productive rearrangements. TCRdb limited this immuneACCESS table to in-frame rearrangements with V and J called. A share of clones is missing; checked studies link under half to unresolved V genes, and the rest is unexplained. For V, J and clone size, that table is used; D and trimming come from the DNA. The sample profile shows approximately 86,000 clones; roughly nine tenths of them were found once. The leading ten clones occupy 8.5% to 10% of the sample.

Collaborating institutions collected whole blood in K2EDTA tubes following their own protocols. Collaborator samples were shipped for TCRbeta analysis as frozen whole blood, isolated PBMCs, or DNA extracted from either sample type. V lost 4 bases and J lost 7 bases; the stretch between them is 14 bases long. As encoded in the germline V gene, CDR1 is MNHEY while CDR2 is SVGEGT. The CDR3, cysteine through phenylalanine, is 14 amino acids long. The read is trimmed to its CDR3 DNA, 42 bases read in frame from base 1. The source is a man aged 50-60 years with acute or convalescent COVID-19. This sequence uses TRBV6-2 or TRBV6-3 and TRBJ2-1; the D gene remains uncertain. Sequenced input: peripheral blood. The CDR3 region: CASSSPGQSNEQFF. The sequenced DNA: TGTGCCAGCAGTTCCCCGGGTCAGAGTAATGAGCAGTTCTTC.